This TCR beta chain was recorded in a study of T-cell reconstitution after alpha-beta-depleted transplantation in children. The CDR3 sequence is 16 residues long. The germline V gene encodes CDR1 DFQATT and CDR2 SNEGSKA (reference sequence). V shed 1 base and J shed 5 bases, with 15 bases lying between them. Preparation of the TCRbeta library was carried out with unique molecular identifiers. Using its own MiXCR run on the PCR reads, TCRdb lists one record per CDR3 protein. This sample has hundreds of thousands of distinct CDR3 sequences, with around 17% found just once. This clonotype was observed at least ten times.

The origin of this receptor is a human donor who donated a stem cell graft to a child with acute myeloid leukemia. The rearrangement links TRBV20-1 to TRBJ1-6; D is perhaps TRBD1 (6 bases). The material was PBMCs from the stem cell graft donor, obtained from the stem cell graft. In DNA, the CDR3 is TGCAGTGCTAGAGGTTTTGGGGGCGCACATAATTCACCCCTCCACTTT. It is translated as CSARGFGGAHNSPLHF.